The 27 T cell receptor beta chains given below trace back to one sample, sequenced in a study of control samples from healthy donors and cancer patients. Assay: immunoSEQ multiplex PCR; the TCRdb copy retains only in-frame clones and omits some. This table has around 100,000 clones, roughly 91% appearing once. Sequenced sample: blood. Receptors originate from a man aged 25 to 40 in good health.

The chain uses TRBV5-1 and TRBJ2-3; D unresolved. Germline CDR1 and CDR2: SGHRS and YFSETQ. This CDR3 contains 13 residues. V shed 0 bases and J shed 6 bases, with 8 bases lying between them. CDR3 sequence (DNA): TGCGCCAGCAGCTTGGTTCCCGGGGATACGCAGTATTTT. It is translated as CASSLVPGDTQYF.

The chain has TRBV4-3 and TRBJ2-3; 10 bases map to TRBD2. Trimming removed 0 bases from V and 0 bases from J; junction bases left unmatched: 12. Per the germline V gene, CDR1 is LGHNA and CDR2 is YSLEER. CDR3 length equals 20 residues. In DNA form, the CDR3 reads TGCGCCAGCAGCCAAGACTGGGGGGCGATAGCGGGAGGTAGCACAGATACGCAGTATTTT. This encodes CASSQDWGAIAGGSTDTQYF.

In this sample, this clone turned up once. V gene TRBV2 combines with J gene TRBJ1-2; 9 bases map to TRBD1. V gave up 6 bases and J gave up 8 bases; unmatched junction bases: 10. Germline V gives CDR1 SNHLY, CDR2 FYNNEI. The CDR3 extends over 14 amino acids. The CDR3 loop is CASSVKQGAGGYTF. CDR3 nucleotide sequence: TGTGCCAGCAGCGTCAAACAGGGGGCGGGCGGCTACACCTTC. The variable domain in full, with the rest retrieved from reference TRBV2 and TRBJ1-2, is EPEVTQTPSHQVTQMGQEVILRCVPISNHLYFYWYRQILGQKVEFLVSFYNNEISEKSEIFDDQFSVERPDGSNFTLKIRSTKLEDSAMYFCASSVKQGAGGYTFGSGTRLTVV.

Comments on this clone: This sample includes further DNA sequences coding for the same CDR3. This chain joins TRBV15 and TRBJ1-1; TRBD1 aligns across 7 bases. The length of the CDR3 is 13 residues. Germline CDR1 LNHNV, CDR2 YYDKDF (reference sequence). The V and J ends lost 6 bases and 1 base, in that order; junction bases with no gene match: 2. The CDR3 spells CATSTGENTEAFF. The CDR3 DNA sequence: TGTGCCACCAGTACAGGGGAGAACACTGAAGCTTTCTTT.

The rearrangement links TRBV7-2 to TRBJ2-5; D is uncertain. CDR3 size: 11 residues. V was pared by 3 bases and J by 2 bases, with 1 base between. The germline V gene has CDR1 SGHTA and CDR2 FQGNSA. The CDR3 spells CASSLQETQYF. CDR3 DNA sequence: TGTGCCAGCAGCTTGCAAGAGACCCAGTACTTC.

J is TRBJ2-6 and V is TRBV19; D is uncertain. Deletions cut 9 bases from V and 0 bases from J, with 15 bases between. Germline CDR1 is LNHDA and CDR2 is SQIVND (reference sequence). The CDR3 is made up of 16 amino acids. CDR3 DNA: TGTGCCAGCAAGGCAGTATGGGGCTCTGGGGCCAACGTCCTGACTTTC. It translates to CASKAVWGSGANVLTF.

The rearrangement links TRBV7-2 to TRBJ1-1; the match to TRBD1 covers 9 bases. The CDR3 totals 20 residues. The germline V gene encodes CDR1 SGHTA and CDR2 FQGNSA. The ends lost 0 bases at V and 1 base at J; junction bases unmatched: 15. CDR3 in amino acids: CASSLARLGGQGLKNTEAFF. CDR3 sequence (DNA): TGTGCCAGCAGCTTAGCGAGATTAGGCGGACAGGGGCTTAAGAACACTGAAGCTTTCTTT.

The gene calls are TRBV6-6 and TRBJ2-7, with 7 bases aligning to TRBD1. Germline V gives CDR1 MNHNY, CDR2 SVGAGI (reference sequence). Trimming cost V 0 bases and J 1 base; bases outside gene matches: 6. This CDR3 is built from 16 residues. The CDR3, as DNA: TGTGCCAGCAGTTACTCGATAACAGGGGCTTCCTACGAGCAGTACGTC. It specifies CASSYSITGASYEQYV.

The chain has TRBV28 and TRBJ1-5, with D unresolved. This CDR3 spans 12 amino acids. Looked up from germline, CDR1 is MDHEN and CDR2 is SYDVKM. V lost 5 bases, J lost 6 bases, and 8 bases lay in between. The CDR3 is CASSRLGQPQHF. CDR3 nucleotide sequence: TGTGCCAGCAGTAGGCTCGGTCAGCCCCAGCATTTT.

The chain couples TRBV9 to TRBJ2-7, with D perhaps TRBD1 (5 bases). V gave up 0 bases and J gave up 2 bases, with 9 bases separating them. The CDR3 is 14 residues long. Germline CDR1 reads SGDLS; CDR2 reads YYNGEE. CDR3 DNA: TGTGCCAGCAGCGTAGATGCAGGGACCTACGAGCAGTACTTC. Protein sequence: CASSVDAGTYEQYF.

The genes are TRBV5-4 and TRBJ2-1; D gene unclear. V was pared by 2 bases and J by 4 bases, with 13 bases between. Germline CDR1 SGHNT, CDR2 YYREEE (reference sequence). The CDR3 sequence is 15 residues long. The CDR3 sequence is CASSFFAPLYNEQFF. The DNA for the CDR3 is TGTGCCAGCAGCTTTTTCGCCCCTCTTTACAATGAGCAGTTCTTC.

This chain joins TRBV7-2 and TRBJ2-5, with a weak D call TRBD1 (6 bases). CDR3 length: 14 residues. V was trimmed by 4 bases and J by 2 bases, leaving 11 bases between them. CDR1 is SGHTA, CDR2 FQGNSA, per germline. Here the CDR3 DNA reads TGTGCCAGCAGCTCCGGACAGTGGCAAGAGACCCAGTACTTC. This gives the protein CASSSGQWQETQYF.

The CDR3 coding sequence is TGTGCCAGCAGCCTATTGGGTAACTATGGCTACACCTTC. Protein: CASSLLGNYGYTF. This chain connects TRBV7-2 to TRBJ1-2; D remains unclear. This CDR3 is 13 amino acids long. The V gene lost 5 bases and the J gene lost 1 base, with 8 bases spanning the gap. Germline lookup yields CDR1 SGHTA and CDR2 FQGNSA. The complete variable domain, with remaining parts taken from reference TRBV7-2 and TRBJ1-2, reads GAGVSQSPSNKVTEKGKDVELRCDPISGHTALYWYRQSLGQGLEFLIYFQGNSAPDKSGLPSDRFSAERTGGSVSTLTIQRTQQEDSAVYLCASSLLGNYGYTFGSGTRLTVV.

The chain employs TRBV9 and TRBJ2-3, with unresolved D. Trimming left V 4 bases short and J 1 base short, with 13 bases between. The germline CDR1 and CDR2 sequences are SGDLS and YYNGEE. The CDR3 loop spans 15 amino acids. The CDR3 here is CASSPLGGGTDTQYF. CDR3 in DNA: TGTGCCAGCAGCCCCCTCGGTGGGGGCACAGATACGCAGTATTTT.

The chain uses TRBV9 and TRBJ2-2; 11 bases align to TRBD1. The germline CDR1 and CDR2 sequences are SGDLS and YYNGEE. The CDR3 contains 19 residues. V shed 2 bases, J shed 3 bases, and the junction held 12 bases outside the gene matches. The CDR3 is CASSVYVVSGQGDTGELFF. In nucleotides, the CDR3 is TGTGCCAGCAGCGTCTACGTAGTTTCGGGACAGGGGGACACCGGGGAGCTGTTTTTT.

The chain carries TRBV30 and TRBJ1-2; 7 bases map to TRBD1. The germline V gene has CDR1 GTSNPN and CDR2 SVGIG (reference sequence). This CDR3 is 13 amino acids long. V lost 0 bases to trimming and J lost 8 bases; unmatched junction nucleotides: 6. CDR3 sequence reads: CAWSVRAGGGYTF. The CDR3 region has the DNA TGTGCCTGGAGTGTTCGGGCAGGGGGGGGCTACACCTTC.

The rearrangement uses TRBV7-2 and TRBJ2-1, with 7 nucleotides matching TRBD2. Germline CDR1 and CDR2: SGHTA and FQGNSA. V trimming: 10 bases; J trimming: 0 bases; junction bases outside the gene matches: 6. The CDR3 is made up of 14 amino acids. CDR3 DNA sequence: TGTGCCACCATACGGGGGGACTCCTACAATGAGCAGTTCTTC. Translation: CATIRGDSYNEQFF.

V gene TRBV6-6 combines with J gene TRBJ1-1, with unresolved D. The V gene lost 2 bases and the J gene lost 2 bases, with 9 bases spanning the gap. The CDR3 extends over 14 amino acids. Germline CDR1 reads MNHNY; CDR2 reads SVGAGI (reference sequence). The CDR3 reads CASSYTGFNTEAFF. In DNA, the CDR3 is TGTGCCAGCAGTTACACGGGGTTCAACACTGAAGCTTTCTTT.

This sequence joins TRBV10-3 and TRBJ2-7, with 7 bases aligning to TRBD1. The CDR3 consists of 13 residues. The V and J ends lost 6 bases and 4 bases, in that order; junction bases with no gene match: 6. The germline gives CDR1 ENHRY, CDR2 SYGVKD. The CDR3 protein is CAISTGQRYEQYF. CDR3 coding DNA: TGTGCCATCAGCACGGGACAGAGGTACGAGCAGTACTTC.

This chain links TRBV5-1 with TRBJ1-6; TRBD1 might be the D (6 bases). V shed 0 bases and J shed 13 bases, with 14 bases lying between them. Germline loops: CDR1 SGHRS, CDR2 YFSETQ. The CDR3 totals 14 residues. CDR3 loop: CASSLGQGKIPLHF. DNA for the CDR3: TGCGCCAGCAGCTTGGGTCAGGGGAAGATTCCCCTCCACTTT.

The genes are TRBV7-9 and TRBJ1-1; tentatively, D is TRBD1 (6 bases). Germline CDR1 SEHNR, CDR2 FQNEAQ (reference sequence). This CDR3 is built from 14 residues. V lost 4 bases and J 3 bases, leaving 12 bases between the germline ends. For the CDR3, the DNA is TGTGCCAGCAGCTCGGGACATCCGTACACTGAAGCTTTCTTT. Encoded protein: CASSSGHPYTEAFF.

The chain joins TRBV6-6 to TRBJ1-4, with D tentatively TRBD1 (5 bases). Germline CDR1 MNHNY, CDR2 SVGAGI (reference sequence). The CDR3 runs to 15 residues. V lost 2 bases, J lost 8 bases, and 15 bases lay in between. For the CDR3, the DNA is TGTGCCAGCAGTTACGACGGAAAGGGGTACGAAAAACTGTTTTTT. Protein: CASSYDGKGYEKLFF.

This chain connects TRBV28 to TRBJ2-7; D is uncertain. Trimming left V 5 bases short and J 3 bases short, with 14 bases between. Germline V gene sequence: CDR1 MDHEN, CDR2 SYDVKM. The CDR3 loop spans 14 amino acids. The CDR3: CASSTSRGGYEQYF. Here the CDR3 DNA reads TGTGCCAGCAGTACCTCCCGCGGCGGCTACGAGCAGTACTTC.

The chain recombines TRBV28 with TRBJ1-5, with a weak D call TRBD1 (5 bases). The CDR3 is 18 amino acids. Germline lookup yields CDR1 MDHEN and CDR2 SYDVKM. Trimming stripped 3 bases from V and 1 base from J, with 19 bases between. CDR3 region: CASSFRIYRRGSNQPQHF. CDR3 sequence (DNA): TGTGCCAGCAGTTTCAGGATCTACCGAAGGGGAAGCAATCAGCCCCAGCATTTT.

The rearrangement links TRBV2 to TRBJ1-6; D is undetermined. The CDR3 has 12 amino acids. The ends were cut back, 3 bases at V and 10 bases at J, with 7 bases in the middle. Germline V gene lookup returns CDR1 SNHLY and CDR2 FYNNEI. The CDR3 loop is CASSENNSPLHF. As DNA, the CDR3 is TGTGCCAGCAGTGAGAACAACTCACCCCTCCACTTT.

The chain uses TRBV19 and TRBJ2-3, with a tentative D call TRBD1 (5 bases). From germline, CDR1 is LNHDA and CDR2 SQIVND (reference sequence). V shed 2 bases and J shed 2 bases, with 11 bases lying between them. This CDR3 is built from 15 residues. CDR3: CASSIRDSHTDTQYF. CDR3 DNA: TGTGCCAGTAGTATAAGAGACAGCCACACAGATACGCAGTATTTT. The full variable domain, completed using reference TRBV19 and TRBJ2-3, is DGGITQSPKYLFRKEGQNVTLSCEQNLNHDAMYWYRQDPGQGLRLIYYSQIVNDFQKGDIAEGYSVSREKKESFPLTVTSAQKNPTAFYLCASSIRDSHTDTQYFGPGTRLTVL.

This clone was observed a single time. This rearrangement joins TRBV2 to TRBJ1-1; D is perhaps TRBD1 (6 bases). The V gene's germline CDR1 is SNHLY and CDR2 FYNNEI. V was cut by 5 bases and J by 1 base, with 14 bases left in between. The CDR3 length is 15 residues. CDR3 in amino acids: CASSKPLGQNTEAFF. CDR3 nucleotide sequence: TGTGCCAGCAGTAAACCACTGGGACAGAACACTGAAGCTTTCTTT.